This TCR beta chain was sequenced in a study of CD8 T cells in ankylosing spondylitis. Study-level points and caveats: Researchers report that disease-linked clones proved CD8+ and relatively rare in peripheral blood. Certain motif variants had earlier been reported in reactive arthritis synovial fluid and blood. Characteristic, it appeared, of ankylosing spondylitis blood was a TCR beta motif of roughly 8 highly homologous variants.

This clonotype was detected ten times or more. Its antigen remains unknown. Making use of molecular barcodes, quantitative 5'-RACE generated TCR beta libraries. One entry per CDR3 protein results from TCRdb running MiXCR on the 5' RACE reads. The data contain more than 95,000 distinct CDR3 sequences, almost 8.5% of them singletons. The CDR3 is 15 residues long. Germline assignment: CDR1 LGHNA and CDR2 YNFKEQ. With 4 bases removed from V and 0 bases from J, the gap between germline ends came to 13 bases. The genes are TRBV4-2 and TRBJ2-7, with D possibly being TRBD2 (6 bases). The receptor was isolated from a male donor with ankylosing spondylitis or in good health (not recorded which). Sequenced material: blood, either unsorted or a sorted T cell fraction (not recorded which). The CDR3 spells CASSLEGTSSYEQYF. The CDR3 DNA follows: TGTGCCAGCAGCCTAGAGGGGACTTCCTCCTACGAGCAGTACTTC.